This T cell receptor (beta chain) was identified during a study of CD8 T cells in Susac syndrome. Isolation of CD8+ and CD4+ T cells was performed negatively, whereas enrichment of TEMRA cells was done by FACS. V was pared by 4 bases and J by 3 bases, with 7 bases between. The CDR3 spans 12 residues. After extraction with the RNeasy kit, about 0.45 to 1 ug of the RNA was reverse transcribed using random hexamers. Across 54 Vbeta and 13 Jbeta, TCR beta CDR3 was amplified with immunoSEQ multiplex PCR. TCRdb independently ran MiXCR on the immunoSEQ multiplex PCR reads; one entry per CDR3 protein. The sample contains some 300,000 distinct CDR3 sequences, 80% to 90% of which appear only once.

Material for sequencing was CD8+ T cells from PBMCs. The chain carries TRBV12-3 or TRBV12-4 and TRBJ2-7; D might be TRBD1 or TRBD2, each matching 5 bases. The clonotype was recovered from a human donor with multiple sclerosis. CDR3 amino acids: CASSWGNYEQYF. The CDR3 DNA reads as TGTGCCAGCAGTTGGGGGAACTACGAGCAGTACTTC.